This passage covers 30 T cell receptor beta chains from one sample sequenced in a study of T cell responses to AZD1222 COVID-19 vaccine. The table came from immunoSEQ multiplex PCR; TCRdb's copy has only in-frame clones and leaves some out. The sample consists of approximately 100,000 clones, roughly nine tenths of them appearing once. Here the sequenced sample was peripheral blood, taken on day 0 of AZD1222 vaccination. Receptors originate from an adult in good health.

This chain links TRBV7-9 with TRBJ1-4; 8 bases align to TRBD1. Germline trimming cut 6 bases from V and 5 bases from J; bases unmatched to any gene: 11. The CDR3 has 16 amino acids. From germline, CDR1 is SEHNR and CDR2 FQNEAQ (reference sequence). CDR3 sequence (DNA): TGTGCCAGCAGTTTAACCGACAGGGGCCCAAATGAAAAACTGTTTTTT. The encoded protein is CASSLTDRGPNEKLFF.

In nucleotides, the CDR3 is TGTGCCAGCAGCTTAGTAGGGCAGGGGGCTGAGGACACTGAAGCTTTCTTT. Its protein is CASSLVGQGAEDTEAFF. The V call is TRBV11-2, the J call TRBJ1-1, with TRBD1 identical over 8 bases. The CDR3 contains 17 residues. V shed 1 base and J 3 bases; nucleotides not matched to a gene: 10. Germline V CDR1 and CDR2: SGHAT, FQNNGV.

The chain is built from TRBV14 and TRBJ2-3, with no clear D. Germline values: CDR1 SGHDN, CDR2 FVKESK. V lost 5 bases, J lost 0 bases, and 6 bases lay in between. The CDR3 has 13 amino acids. The chain's CDR3 is CASSAWSTDTQYF. CDR3 nucleotides: TGTGCCAGCAGCGCTTGGAGCACAGATACGCAGTATTTT. Together with reference TRBV14 and TRBJ2-3, the CDR3 gives the full variable domain: EAGVTQFPSHSVIEKGQTVTLRCDPISGHDNLYWYRRVMGKEIKFLLHFVKESKQDESGMPNNRFLAERTGGTYSTLKVQPAELEDSGVYFCASSAWSTDTQYFGPGTRLTVL.

Points on this clone: The same CDR3 can be traced to other DNA sequences in this sample. The chain is built from TRBV19 and TRBJ2-3, with 8 bases lining up with TRBD1. The CDR3 has 14 residues. The germline CDR1 and CDR2 sequences are LNHDA and SQIVND (reference sequence). V shed 6 bases, J shed 0 bases, and the junction held 2 bases outside the gene matches. The CDR3 loop is CASSTGGSTDTQYF. CDR3 coding DNA: TGTGCCAGTAGCACAGGGGGAAGCACAGATACGCAGTATTTT.

The CDR3 DNA sequence: TGTGCCAGCAGCCGGGCCAAGGGGACAGGGTCTAACGAGCAGTACTTC. It yields the protein CASSRAKGTGSNEQYF. This chain connects TRBV4-2 to TRBJ2-7; 9 bases are shared with TRBD1. In germline, CDR1 is LGHNA, CDR2 YNFKEQ. This CDR3 is 16 amino acids long. V was pared by 4 bases and J by 5 bases, with 12 bases of the junction left unmatched.

The chain recombines TRBV11-2 with TRBJ1-5; the D gene is possibly TRBD1 (6 bases). V was clipped by 2 bases and J by 7 bases, with 9 bases between them. Germline V gene lookup returns CDR1 SGHAT and CDR2 FQNNGV. The CDR3 contains 13 residues. The CDR3 loop reads CASSLSGEQPQHF. CDR3 sequence (DNA): TGTGCCAGCAGCTTATCAGGGGAACAGCCCCAGCATTTT.

This sequence joins TRBV2 and TRBJ1-3, with D maybe TRBD1 (6 bases). Trimming pared 4 bases from V and 8 bases from J, leaving 12 bases between. The CDR3 extends over 13 amino acids. The V gene's germline CDR1 is SNHLY and CDR2 FYNNEI. CDR3 in amino acids: CASSAYRVDTIYF. For the CDR3, the DNA is TGTGCCAGCAGTGCTTACAGGGTTGACACCATATATTTT.

In this sample, this clone turned up once. The chain recombines TRBV2 with TRBJ1-6; D is ambiguous. V was trimmed by 6 bases and J by 5 bases, leaving 17 bases between them. The germline V gene encodes CDR1 SNHLY and CDR2 FYNNEI. CDR3 length equals 16 residues. The CDR3 DNA reads TGTGCCAGCAGGTCGGGCCAATCTTTAAATAATTCACCCCTCCACTTT. It specifies CASRSGQSLNNSPLHF.

DNA of the CDR3: TGTGCCAGCAGTTACTACGGTGGCACAGATACGCAGTATTTT. It specifies CASSYYGGTDTQYF. This chain joins TRBV6-6 and TRBJ2-3; no clear D gene. The V end lost 1 base, the J end lost 1 base, and 6 bases lay between the germline ends. CDR1 is MNHNY and CDR2 is SVGAGI in the germline V gene (reference sequence). The CDR3 covers 14 residues.

The V gene is TRBV2, the J gene TRBJ2-1, with D perhaps being TRBD1 or TRBD2 (5 bases each). Germline-derived CDR1 and CDR2 are SNHLY and FYNNEI. The CDR3 covers 16 residues. V lost 8 bases and J lost 7, with 24 bases in between. The CDR3, as DNA: TGTGCCAGCCGAGGGGAGTTGTCCCGACGAAGGAATGAGCAGTTCTTC. Encoded protein: CASRGELSRRRNEQFF.

The J gene is TRBJ2-7, the V gene TRBV9, with 10 positions matching TRBD1. The CDR3 is 14 amino acids. Germline assignment: CDR1 SGDLS and CDR2 YYNGEE. With V trimmed by 2 bases and J by 5 bases, 4 bases remained unmatched. CDR3 coding DNA: TGTGCCAGCAGCGTTGCCGGGACAGGGGACGAGCAGTACTTC. It encodes CASSVAGTGDEQYF.

This chain uses TRBV6-5 with TRBJ1-2; a weak D match, TRBD1 (5 bases). CDR3 length: 14 amino acids. With 0 bases removed from V and 8 bases from J, the gap between germline ends came to 13 bases. Germline assignment: CDR1 MNHEY and CDR2 SVGAGI. Here the CDR3 reads CASSYSSGRDGYTF. CDR3 nucleotides: TGTGCCAGCAGTTACTCATCCGGCAGGGACGGCTACACCTTC.

The chain combines TRBV5-4 with TRBJ2-1, with D uncertain. CDR3 length: 12 amino acids. Germline V CDR1 and CDR2: SGHNT, YYREEE (reference sequence). Trimming took 4 bases from V and 6 from J, leaving 8 bases between them. DNA for the CDR3: TGTGCCAGCAGCCGTAACGCCAATGAGCAGTTCTTC. Amino acid sequence: CASSRNANEQFF.

This sequence joins TRBV14 and TRBJ2-7, with 9 bases matching TRBD1. V trimming: 0 bases; J trimming: 6 bases; junction bases outside the gene matches: 9. Germline-derived CDR1 and CDR2 are SGHDN and FVKESK. The CDR3 is 16 amino acids. The CDR3 DNA follows: TGTGCCAGCAGCCAAGATCCAACAGGGGGCTTAATCGAGCAGTACTTC. Amino acid sequence: CASSQDPTGGLIEQYF.

J is TRBJ1-5 and V is TRBV18; no definite D call. This CDR3 is 15 amino acids long. V was shortened by 6 bases and J by 0 bases, with 12 bases between the two germline ends. CDR1 is KGHSH, CDR2 LQKENI, per germline. The CDR3, as DNA: TGTGCCAGCTCGCTACCGGACGGTAGCAATCAGCCCCAGCATTTT. Its protein product is CASSLPDGSNQPQHF.

The chain employs TRBV4-3 and TRBJ1-2; D remains ambiguous. CDR3 size: 15 residues. The germline V gene has CDR1 LGHNA and CDR2 YSLEER. Trimming removed 1 base at V and 1 base at J, with 10 bases between. The CDR3 region has the DNA TGCGCCAGCAGCCAAGCCCCGACGGTTAACTATGGCTACACCTTC. Residues: CASSQAPTVNYGYTF.

The gene calls are TRBV3-1 (or the pseudogene TRBV3-2) and TRBJ1-4; 8 nucleotides line up with TRBD1. Germline V gene lookup returns CDR1 LGHDT and CDR2 YNNKEL (reference sequence). CDR3 length: 15 amino acids. The V segment lost 3 bases and the J segment 5 bases; nucleotides outside the gene matches: 5. The CDR3 protein is CASSHLDRGNEKLFF. As DNA, the CDR3 is TGTGCCAGCAGCCATCTAGACAGGGGAAATGAAAAACTGTTTTTT.

V is TRBV18 and J is TRBJ2-2, with 13 bases lining up with TRBD2. The V segment lost 4 bases and the J segment 4 bases; nucleotides outside the gene matches: 3. The CDR3 has 16 amino acids. CDR1 is KGHSH, CDR2 LQKENI, per germline. This CDR3 is CASSQRTSGSTGELFF. CDR3 coding DNA: TGTGCCAGCTCACAGCGGACTAGCGGGAGCACCGGGGAGCTGTTTTTT.

This chain uses TRBV29-1 with TRBJ1-2, with TRBD1 matching 8 bases. Germline trimming cut 7 bases from V and 8 bases from J; bases unmatched to any gene: 12. The length of the CDR3 is 13 residues. Germline CDR1 and CDR2: SQVTM and ANQGSEA. The CDR3 region is CSAEMSGGEGYTF. The CDR3 coding sequence is TGCAGCGCCGAGATGTCAGGGGGCGAAGGCTACACCTTC. Filled out from reference TRBV29-1 and TRBJ1-2, the complete variable domain reads SAVISQKPSRDICQRGTSLTIQCQVDSQVTMMFWYRQQPGQSLTLIATANQGSEATYESGFVIDKFPISRPNLTFSTLTVSNMSPEDSSIYLCSAEMSGGEGYTFGSGTRLTVV.

The chain joins TRBV29-1 to TRBJ1-4; maybe TRBD1 (6 bases). CDR3 length: 16 residues. The V end was cut by 0 bases, the J end by 8 bases, with 19 bases between. From germline, CDR1 is SQVTM and CDR2 ANQGSEA. The CDR3 loop reads CSVEDHGRGAREKLFF. CDR3 coding DNA: TGCAGCGTTGAAGACCATGGGAGGGGGGCGCGAGAAAAACTGTTTTTT.

This sequence joins TRBV27 and TRBJ2-7; TRBD1 might be the D (6 bases). CDR3 length equals 14 residues. Deletions cut 8 bases from V and 4 bases from J, with 18 bases between. CDR1 is MNHEY and CDR2 is SMNVEV in the germline V gene (reference sequence). The CDR3 coding sequence is TGTGCCAGCGGGGACACAGGCTATCTATACGAGCAGTACTTC. It encodes CASGDTGYLYEQYF.

CDR3 amino acids: CASTPRGADTQYF. Here the CDR3 DNA reads TGTGCCAGCACCCCGCGGGGGGCAGATACGCAGTATTTT. The V and J genes are TRBV7-2 and TRBJ2-3; 8 positions agree with TRBD2. CDR1 is SGHTA and CDR2 is FQGNSA in the germline V gene. The CDR3 is 13 residues long. V lost 7 bases and J lost 4; bases outside the gene matches: 4.

This clone was seen a single time. This chain uses TRBV6-7 with TRBJ1-2; tentative D call: TRBD1 (6 bases). TRBV6-7 is classed as an ORF, of uncertain function. The CDR3 runs 15 residues. The V gene lost 2 bases and the J gene lost 4 bases, with 14 bases spanning the gap. CDR3 nucleotide sequence: TGTGCCAGCAGTTACATAGGGGGGGTCGGCTATGGCTACACCTTC. As protein: CASSYIGGVGYGYTF.

J is TRBJ2-2 and V is TRBV11-3; 7 positions agree with TRBD1. V was pared by 6 bases and J by 7 bases, with 8 bases of the junction left unmatched. The germline CDR1 and CDR2 sequences are SGHNT and YENEEA. The CDR3 extends over 14 amino acids. The DNA of the CDR3 is TGTGCCAGCAGGAACAGGGGTAGGGGCGGGGAGCTGTTTTTT. Residues: CASRNRGRGGELFF. Variable domain in full (rest from reference TRBV11-3 and TRBJ2-2): EAGVVQSPRYKIIEKKQPVAFWCNPISGHNTLYWYLQNLGQGPELLIRYENEEAVDDSQLPKDRFSAERLKGVDSTLKIQPAELGDSAVYLCASRNRGRGGELFFGEGSRLTVL.

This clone came up once. V and J are TRBV18 and TRBJ1-6, with D possibly matching TRBD1 (5 bases). The CDR3 runs to 14 residues. V lost 5 bases and J 6 bases, leaving 11 bases between the germline ends. Germline CDR1 and CDR2: KGHSH and LQKENI. The CDR3 region is CASSAGRTNSPLHF. The CDR3 coding sequence is TGTGCCAGCTCAGCGGGACGGACTAATTCACCCCTCCACTTT. The full variable domain, completed using reference TRBV18 and TRBJ1-6, is NAGVMQNPRHLVRRRGQEARLRCSPMKGHSHVYWYRQLPEEGLKFMVYLQKENIIDESGMPKERFSAEFPKEGPSILRIQQVVRGDSAAYFCASSAGRTNSPLHFGNGTRLTVT.

The chain couples TRBV14 to TRBJ1-1; TRBD1 is a possible D gene (5 bases). The CDR3 extends over 14 amino acids. CDR1 is SGHDN and CDR2 is FVKESK in the germline V gene. The ends were cut back, 4 bases at V and 4 bases at J, with 13 bases in the middle. This chain's CDR3 is CASSLIVGGTEAFF. The CDR3 coding sequence is TGTGCCAGCAGCCTCATAGTTGGGGGCACTGAAGCTTTCTTT.

The CDR3 DNA sequence: TGTGCCACGAGCGAAGCAGGGGCAAGGAATCAGCCCCAGCATTTT. It yields the protein CATSEAGARNQPQHF. V is TRBV25-1 and J is TRBJ1-5; D is possibly TRBD1 (6 bases). V was cut by 10 bases and J by 4 bases, with 20 bases left in between. In germline, CDR1 is MGHDK, CDR2 SYGVNS. This CDR3 is built from 15 residues.

J is TRBJ1-3 and V is TRBV11-2; possibly TRBD1 for D (5 bases). There are 14 residues in the CDR3. The germline V and J ends were trimmed by 7 bases and 3 bases, with 13 bases remaining between them. Germline V CDR1 and CDR2: SGHAT, FQNNGV. Written as DNA, the CDR3 is TGTGCCAGCACCCGGAGGGGTTTTGGAAACACCATATATTTT. Its translation: CASTRRGFGNTIYF. The whole variable domain, filled in from reference TRBV11-2 and TRBJ1-3, reads EAGVAQSPRYKIIEKRQSVAFWCNPISGHATLYWYQQILGQGPKLLIQFQNNGVVDDSQLPKDRFSAERLKGVDSTLKIQPAKLEDSAVYLCASTRRGFGNTIYFGEGSWLTVV.

This chain joins TRBV28 and TRBJ1-2; the match to TRBD1 covers 7 bases. V was clipped by 6 bases and J by 8 bases; unmatched bases: 6. The V gene's germline CDR1 is MDHEN and CDR2 SYDVKM. This CDR3 contains 12 residues. Here the CDR3 reads CASSPRQGGYTF. The CDR3, as DNA: TGTGCCAGCAGCCCCCGACAGGGAGGCTACACCTTC.

The rearrangement uses TRBV19 and TRBJ1-1; D ambiguous. The CDR3 contains 14 residues. V lost 9 bases to trimming and J lost 2 bases, with 16 bases between them. Per the germline V gene, CDR1 is LNHDA and CDR2 is SQIVND (reference sequence). CDR3 region: CASIVSSANTEAFF. CDR3 coding DNA: TGTGCCAGCATTGTTTCCTCCGCTAACACTGAAGCTTTCTTT.